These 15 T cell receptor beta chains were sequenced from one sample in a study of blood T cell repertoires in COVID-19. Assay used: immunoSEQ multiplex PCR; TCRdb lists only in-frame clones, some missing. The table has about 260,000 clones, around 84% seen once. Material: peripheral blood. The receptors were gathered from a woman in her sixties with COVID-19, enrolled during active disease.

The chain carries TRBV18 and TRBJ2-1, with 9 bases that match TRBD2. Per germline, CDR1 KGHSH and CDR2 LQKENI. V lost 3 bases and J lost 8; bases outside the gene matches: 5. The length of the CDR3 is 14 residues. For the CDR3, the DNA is TGTGCCAGCTCACCGACCGGGACTAGCTATGAGCAGTTCTTC. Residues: CASSPTGTSYEQFF.

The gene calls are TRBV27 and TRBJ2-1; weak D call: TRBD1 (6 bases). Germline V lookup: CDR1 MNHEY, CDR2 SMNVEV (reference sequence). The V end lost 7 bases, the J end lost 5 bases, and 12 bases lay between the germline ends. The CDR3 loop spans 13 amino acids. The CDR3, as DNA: TGTGCCAGCAACTGGGCAGGGGACAATGAGCAGTTCTTC. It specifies CASNWAGDNEQFF.

DNA of the CDR3: TGTGCCAGTAGTAGTGGACTAGCGGGAGGCGAGCAGTACTTC. Translation: CASSSGLAGGEQYF. The V call is TRBV19, the J call TRBJ2-7; 14 positions match TRBD2. Trimming cost V 4 bases and J 6 bases; bases outside gene matches: 2. The germline V gene encodes CDR1 LNHDA and CDR2 SQIVND (reference sequence). The CDR3 consists of 14 residues.

Written as DNA, the CDR3 is TGTGCCAGCAGTTCCCAGGGGTCACTACCCCAGCATTTT. Its translation is CASSSQGSLPQHF. The rearrangement uses TRBV27 and TRBJ1-5, with D tentatively TRBD1 (6 bases). Germline V gene data show CDR1 as MNHEY and CDR2 as SMNVEV (reference sequence). Trimming pared 4 bases from V and 10 bases from J, leaving 14 bases between. This CDR3 is built from 13 residues.

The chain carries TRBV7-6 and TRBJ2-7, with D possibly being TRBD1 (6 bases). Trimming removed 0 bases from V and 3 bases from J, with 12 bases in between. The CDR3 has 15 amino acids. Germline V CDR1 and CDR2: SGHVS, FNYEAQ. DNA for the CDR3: TGTGCCAGCAGCTTAGCTAGGTGGGACAACTACGAGCAGTACTTC. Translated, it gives CASSLARWDNYEQYF.

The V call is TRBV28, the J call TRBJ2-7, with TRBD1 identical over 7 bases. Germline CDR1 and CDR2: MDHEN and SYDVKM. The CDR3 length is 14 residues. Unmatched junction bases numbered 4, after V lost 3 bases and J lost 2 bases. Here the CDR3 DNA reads TGTGCCAGCAGTTTGGGACAGATAACCTACGAGCAGTACTTC. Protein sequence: CASSLGQITYEQYF.

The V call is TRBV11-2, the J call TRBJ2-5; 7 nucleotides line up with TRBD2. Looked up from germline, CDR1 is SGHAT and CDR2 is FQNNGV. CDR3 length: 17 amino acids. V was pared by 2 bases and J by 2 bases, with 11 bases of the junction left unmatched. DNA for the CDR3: TGTGCCAGCAGCTTACGGTGGGCTAGCGGACCTCAAGAGACCCAGTACTTC. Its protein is CASSLRWASGPQETQYF.

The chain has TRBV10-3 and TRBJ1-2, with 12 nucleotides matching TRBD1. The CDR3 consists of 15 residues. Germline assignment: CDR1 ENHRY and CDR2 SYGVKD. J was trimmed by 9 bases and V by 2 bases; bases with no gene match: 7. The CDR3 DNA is TGTGCCATCAGTGAGGGGACAGGGGGCCTCGAGCGCTACACCTTC. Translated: CAISEGTGGLERYTF.

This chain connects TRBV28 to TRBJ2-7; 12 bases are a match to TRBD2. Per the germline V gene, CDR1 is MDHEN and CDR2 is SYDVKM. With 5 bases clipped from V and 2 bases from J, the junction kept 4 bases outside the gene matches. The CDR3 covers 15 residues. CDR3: CASSVLAGGTYEQYF. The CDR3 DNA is TGTGCCAGCAGTGTACTAGCGGGAGGAACCTACGAGCAGTACTTC.

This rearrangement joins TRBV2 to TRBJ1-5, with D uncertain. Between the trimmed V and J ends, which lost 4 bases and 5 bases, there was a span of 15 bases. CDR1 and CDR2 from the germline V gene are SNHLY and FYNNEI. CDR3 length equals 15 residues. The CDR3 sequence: CASSAKTGSYQPQHF. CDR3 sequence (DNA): TGTGCCAGCAGTGCCAAGACGGGATCTTATCAGCCCCAGCATTTT.

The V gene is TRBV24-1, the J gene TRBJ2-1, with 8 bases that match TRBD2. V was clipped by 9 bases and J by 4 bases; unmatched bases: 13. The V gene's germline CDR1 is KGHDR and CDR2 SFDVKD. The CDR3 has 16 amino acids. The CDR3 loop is CATSGSGRYGYNEQFF. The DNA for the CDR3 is TGTGCCACCTCTGGGAGCGGGAGATACGGGTACAATGAGCAGTTCTTC.

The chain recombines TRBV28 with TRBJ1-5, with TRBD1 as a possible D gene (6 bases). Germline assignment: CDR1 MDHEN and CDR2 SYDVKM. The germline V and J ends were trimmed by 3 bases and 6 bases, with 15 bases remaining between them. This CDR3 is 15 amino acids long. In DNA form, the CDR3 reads TGTGCCAGCAGTTTGGGGCGGCAGGGGAGTCAGCCCCAGCATTTT. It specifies CASSLGRQGSQPQHF.

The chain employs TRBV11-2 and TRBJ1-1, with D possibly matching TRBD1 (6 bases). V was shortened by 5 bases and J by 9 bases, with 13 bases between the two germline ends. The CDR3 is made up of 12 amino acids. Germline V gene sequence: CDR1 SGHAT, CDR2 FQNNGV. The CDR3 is CASSPGQGKAFF. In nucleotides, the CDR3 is TGTGCCAGCAGCCCAGGGCAGGGGAAAGCTTTCTTT.

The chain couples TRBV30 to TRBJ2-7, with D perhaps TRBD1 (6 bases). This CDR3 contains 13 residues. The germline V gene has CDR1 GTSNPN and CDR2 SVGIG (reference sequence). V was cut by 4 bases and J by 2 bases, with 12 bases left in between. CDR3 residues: CAWKGNRAYEQYF. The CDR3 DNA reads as TGTGCCTGGAAGGGGAACAGGGCCTACGAGCAGTACTTC.

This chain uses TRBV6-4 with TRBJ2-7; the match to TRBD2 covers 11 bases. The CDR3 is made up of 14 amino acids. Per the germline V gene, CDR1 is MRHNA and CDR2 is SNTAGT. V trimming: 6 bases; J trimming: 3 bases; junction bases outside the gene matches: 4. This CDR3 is CASSRLAGHYEQYF. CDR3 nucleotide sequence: TGTGCCAGCAGCCGACTAGCGGGGCACTACGAGCAGTACTTC.